The rows below give T cell receptor beta chains drawn from one sample of a study of blood T cell repertoires in COVID-19. Measured with immunoSEQ multiplex PCR; TCRdb has only the in-frame clones, and not every one. The repertoire holds 100,000 to 150,000 clones, with about 88% as singletons. The source material was peripheral blood. Receptor source: a human donor in a cohort sampled during active COVID-19. Both conserved end residues are part of each CDR3. Fields, in order: J gene, V gene, CDR3 protein.

j_gene: TRBJ2-2; v_gene: TRBV30; CDR3aa: CAWSVPQADTGELFF
j_gene: TRBJ2-3; v_gene: TRBV7-9; CDR3aa: CASSLGSGGADTQYF
j_gene: TRBJ2-7; v_gene: TRBV19; CDR3aa: CASSIDLPGRAPYEQYF
j_gene: TRBJ2-2; v_gene: TRBV2; CDR3aa: CASRGRDRGHNGELFF
j_gene: TRBJ2-7; v_gene: TRBV29-1; CDR3aa: CSVESSDRGYSYEQYF
j_gene: TRBJ2-7; v_gene: TRBV29-1; CDR3aa: CSVRTSGGYEQYF
j_gene: TRBJ2-5; v_gene: TRBV7-9; CDR3aa: CASSRGTAYQETQYF
j_gene: TRBJ1-6; v_gene: TRBV6-1; CDR3aa: CASSEVGTGDSPLHF
j_gene: TRBJ2-5; v_gene: TRBV6-6; CDR3aa: CASSPGLAGPFQETQYF
j_gene: TRBJ1-1; v_gene: TRBV18; CDR3aa: CASSPRDTEAFF
j_gene: TRBJ2-1; v_gene: TRBV28; CDR3aa: CASSSQTSGRINEQFF
j_gene: TRBJ2-3; v_gene: TRBV5-5; CDR3aa: CASSLKREESDTQYF
j_gene: TRBJ1-5; v_gene: TRBV7-8; CDR3aa: CASSPWRDPRQPQHF
j_gene: TRBJ2-7; v_gene: TRBV3-1/TRBV3-2; CDR3aa: CASSQGGGNYEQYF
j_gene: TRBJ2-3; v_gene: TRBV6-5; CDR3aa: CASSYSRTGTTDTQYF
j_gene: TRBJ2-7; v_gene: TRBV6-5; CDR3aa: CASSLIPGQSYEQYF
j_gene: TRBJ2-7; v_gene: TRBV5-5; CDR3aa: CASSLAHRAGYEQYF
j_gene: TRBJ2-4; v_gene: TRBV7-9; CDR3aa: CASSPQGLAKNIQYF
j_gene: TRBJ2-5; v_gene: TRBV28; CDR3aa: CASSPGTSGNQETQYF
j_gene: TRBJ2-1; v_gene: TRBV2; CDR3aa: CASKSDAGAGEQFF
j_gene: TRBJ2-2; v_gene: TRBV7-7; CDR3aa: CASSQTGTGATGELFF
j_gene: TRBJ2-5; v_gene: TRBV3-1/TRBV3-2; CDR3aa: CASSQVLVFAGGRKTQYF
j_gene: TRBJ2-7; v_gene: TRBV10-2; CDR3aa: CASSELAGSGEQYF
j_gene: TRBJ2-5; v_gene: TRBV4-1; CDR3aa: CASSQVGGGGETQYF
j_gene: TRBJ2-1; v_gene: TRBV11-2; CDR3aa: CASSPRTSGSTRNEQFF
j_gene: TRBJ2-2; v_gene: TRBV19; CDR3aa: CASSRQGGTGELFF
j_gene: TRBJ2-2; v_gene: TRBV15; CDR3aa: CATSTKRGTGELFF
j_gene: TRBJ1-3; v_gene: TRBV3-1/TRBV3-2; CDR3aa: CASSQESGNTIYF
j_gene: TRBJ2-5; v_gene: TRBV10-2; CDR3aa: CASRLAGQETQYF
j_gene: TRBJ1-1; v_gene: TRBV29-1; CDR3aa: CSVEPGTGNFRTEAFF
j_gene: TRBJ2-7; v_gene: TRBV3-1/TRBV3-2; CDR3aa: CASSQAGTGTYEQYF
j_gene: TRBJ2-3; v_gene: TRBV5-1; CDR3aa: CASSLDQRGTDTQYF
j_gene: TRBJ2-3; v_gene: TRBV2; CDR3aa: CASRLDSSTDTQYF
j_gene: TRBJ2-5; v_gene: TRBV6-5; CDR3aa: CASTKGWGSPETQYF
j_gene: TRBJ2-3; v_gene: TRBV6-5; CDR3aa: CASSLTGGKDTQYF
j_gene: TRBJ1-1; v_gene: TRBV27; CDR3aa: CASSPRGGNTEAFF
j_gene: TRBJ2-7; v_gene: TRBV6-1; CDR3aa: CASSEGVEGAAYEQYF
j_gene: TRBJ2-3; v_gene: TRBV7-9; CDR3aa: CASSSSRDTQYF
j_gene: TRBJ2-1; v_gene: TRBV25-1; CDR3aa: CASSEGTLYNEQFF
j_gene: TRBJ2-4; v_gene: TRBV7-8; CDR3aa: CASSLGQGVRKNIQYF
j_gene: TRBJ2-1; v_gene: TRBV11-3; CDR3aa: CASSLDRGGVEYNEQFF
j_gene: TRBJ1-1; v_gene: TRBV28; CDR3aa: CASSTRAAGLNTEAFF
j_gene: TRBJ2-5; v_gene: TRBV18; CDR3aa: CASSPSPGVEQETQYF
j_gene: TRBJ2-7; v_gene: TRBV9; CDR3aa: CASSVGLAGSYEQYF
j_gene: TRBJ2-1; v_gene: TRBV10-3; CDR3aa: CAISESVNGRTSGNEQFF
j_gene: TRBJ1-6; v_gene: TRBV7-8; CDR3aa: CASSLEIGSLHF
j_gene: TRBJ2-1; v_gene: TRBV5-4; CDR3aa: CASSPDRPNEQFF